This TCR beta chain was identified during a study of blood T cell repertoires in COVID-19. Study summary: From the United States, Italy and Spain came samples of acute and convalescent COVID-19.

Worth noting for this clone: Other nucleotide sequences in the sample specify the same CDR3.

Only in-frame clones appear in the TCRdb table, and some are missing; sequencing was by immunoSEQ multiplex PCR. The repertoire holds under 300,000 clones, with about 83% as singletons. The CDR3 is made up of 13 amino acids. The V gene lost 0 bases and the J gene lost 4 bases, with 7 bases spanning the gap. The germline V gene has CDR1 LNHNV and CDR2 YYDKDF (reference sequence). The specimen was peripheral blood. The receptor's source is a woman in her thirties or forties who had recovered from COVID-19. The chain has TRBV15 and TRBJ2-7; D unresolved. The CDR3 loop reads CATSRDLSYEQYF. The CDR3 nucleotides are TGTGCCACCAGCAGAGATCTCAGTTACGAGCAGTACTTC.